This is a list of T cell receptor beta chains from one sample in a study of blood T cell repertoires in COVID-19. Generated by immunoSEQ multiplex PCR, the TCRdb table keeps only in-frame clones and is missing some. Of roughly 97,000 clones listed, approximately 85% are singletons. Sequenced input: peripheral blood. The receptors were gathered from a man between 60 and 70 years old with acute or convalescent COVID-19. Both conserved end residues are part of each CDR3. The D gene is left open where the match is weak.

v_call,d_call,cdr3_aa
TRBV11-2,TRBD1,CASSQDRGYEQYF
TRBV7-3,-,CASSLSRGFTDTQYF
TRBV10-3,TRBD1,CAISERQGANEQYF
TRBV6-2/TRBV6-3,TRBD2,CASSKRAGAHTDTQYF
TRBV5-4,-,CASSFFGGGNYGYTF
TRBV28,TRBD1,CASSPQTGLSYEQYF
TRBV19,TRBD1,CASSPGQGDEQYF
TRBV5-4,-,CASSPGGRNNSPLHF
TRBV12-5,-,CASGLFGGEKLFF
TRBV12-3/TRBV12-4,-,CASQMNTEAFF
TRBV6-5,-,CASSYSGAAGAYEQYF
TRBV19,TRBD1,CASTPGTGMSYNEQFF
TRBV5-1,TRBD1,CASSWQGAFDSPLHF
TRBV7-2,-,CASSPRGGREDTQYF
TRBV9,-,CASRTEASNEQFF
TRBV5-1,TRBD2,CASSLGLAGATDTQYF
TRBV10-3,TRBD1,CAISETVQGNQPQHF
TRBV25-1,-,CASRSDHSGNTIYF
TRBV6-5,TRBD1,CASSSLTGGVFGYTF
TRBV28,-,CASMDLFIRGGKLFF
TRBV28,TRBD1,CASSSTGGTNEKLFF
TRBV19,-,CASSAQLNTEAFF
TRBV5-4,-,CASTSGTLGKIEQFF
TRBV5-4,TRBD1,CASSPGTGTTNEKLFF
TRBV15,-,CATSSGGGSFYGNTIYF
TRBV6-5,TRBD1,CASSKGQGTAQPQHF
TRBV6-5,TRBD1,CASTGQGLVYGYTF
TRBV4-1,TRBD2,CASSYPSGGASNEQFF
TRBV27,-,CASSLTPNQPQHF
TRBV29-1,-,CSVEGRGDEQYF
TRBV11-3,TRBD1,CASSFRTGNGYTF
TRBV30,TRBD1,CAWSVLSGTGEQTQYF
TRBV3-1/TRBV3-2,-,CASSTPGALNTEAFF
TRBV30,TRBD2,CAWSDKGLAYNEQFF
TRBV3-1/TRBV3-2,-,CASSQLDITYGYTF
TRBV7-2,TRBD1,CASSYAPGQTYGYTF
TRBV5-1,-,CASSSGHGDEKLFF
TRBV3-1/TRBV3-2,-,CASSQGDKGFYNEQFF
TRBV15,-,CATSRDLAGSQETQYF
TRBV19,-,CASSDWSVAAAYNEQFF
TRBV11-3,-,CASSPGGGEQFF
TRBV27,-,CASSLRGNYGYTF
TRBV9,TRBD1,CASSTRTGGAGELFF
TRBV30,TRBD1,CAWGRDRATRNTEAFF
TRBV7-9,-,CASSLRLRASNGTDTQYF
TRBV11-3,-,CASSHAPPGTSHRNTGELFF
TRBV28,TRBD1,CASSPPTGDDDTF
TRBV6-5,-,CASSSAGLSGNTIYF
TRBV5-1,TRBD2,CASSPSSGGYNEQFF
TRBV9,TRBD2,CASSLTSNSYNEQFF
TRBV27,-,CASSSTDPARSPLHF